This T cell receptor (beta chain) was recorded in a study of blood T cell repertoires in COVID-19. Profiling relied on immunoSEQ multiplex PCR, and the TCRdb table lists in-frame clones only, not all of them. Seen here are around 240,000 clones, 70% to 85% observed once, and the top ten hold 1.5% to 2%. Trimming removed 1 base from V and 10 bases from J; junction bases left unmatched: 12. CDR3 length: 17 amino acids. CDR1 is SGHVS and CDR2 is FNYEAQ in the germline V gene. V and J are TRBV7-6 and TRBJ1-6, with TRBD1 matching 8 bases. The specimen was peripheral blood. The sequence was obtained from a woman older than 75 with acute or convalescent COVID-19. CDR3 sequence (DNA): TGTGCCAGCAGCTTAGGGGGGGGACAGGCCGACTTATCACCCCTCCACTTT. As protein: CASSLGGGQADLSPLHF.